This is a list of T cell receptor beta chains from one sample in a study of T cell changes during pregnancy in multiple sclerosis. Assay: immunoSEQ multiplex PCR; the TCRdb copy retains only in-frame clones and omits some. This table holds about 56,000 clones, around nine tenths found once. The specimen comprised CD4+ T cells from peripheral blood mononuclear cells, sampled in the third trimester of pregnancy. The receptors shown here come from a female donor with multiple sclerosis, enrolled in a pregnancy study. CDR3s include the opening cysteine and the closing phenylalanine or tryptophan. D genes are given only for firm matches. Size is stated for part of the rows, as once, few or many counts, or as a class when the clone is expanded.

clone_size j_call v_call d_call cdr3_aa cdr3_nt
. TRBJ1-1 TRBV5-1 . CASSGGGRLNTEAFF TGCGCCAGCAGCGGTGGCGGCCGCTTGAACACTGAAGCTTTCTTT
. TRBJ1-1 TRBV4-2 . CASSQVGDTEAFF TGTGCCAGCAGCCAAGTCGGGGACACTGAAGCTTTCTTT
. TRBJ1-1 TRBV5-1 . CASSLTGSPEAFF TGCGCCAGCAGCCTTACAGGGTCCCCTGAAGCTTTCTTT
. TRBJ1-2 TRBV19 . CASSARDLNYGYTF TGTGCCAGTAGCGCGCGGGACCTTAACTATGGCTACACCTTC
. TRBJ2-3 TRBV5-4 TRBD1 CASSSRDRRIDTQYF TGTGCCAGCAGCTCCCGGGACAGGAGAATAGATACGCAGTATTTT
. TRBJ2-1 TRBV7-6 TRBD2 CASSLARGGGTYNEQFF TGTGCCAGCAGCTTAGCGCGTGGCGGGGGGACCTACAATGAGCAGTTCTTC
. TRBJ2-3 TRBV5-1 TRBD2 CASSLNGGASDTQYF TGCGCCAGCAGCTTGAACGGGGGGGCATCAGATACGCAGTATTTT
once TRBJ2-2 TRBV7-9 . CASSALPGELFF TGTGCCAGCAGCGCGCTGCCCGGGGAGCTGTTTTTT
. TRBJ1-6 TRBV5-1 TRBD1 CASSLYPGGYNSPLHF TGCGCCAGCAGCTTGTATCCAGGGGGCTATAATTCACCCCTCCACTTT
once TRBJ2-7 TRBV6-5 TRBD2 CATRGDTYEQYF TGTGCCACCCGGGGGGATACCTACGAGCAGTACTTC
. TRBJ1-4 TRBV4-1 . CASSQQMRLGNEKLFF TGCGCCAGCAGCCAACAGATGCGGTTGGGTAATGAAAAACTGTTTTTT
. TRBJ2-3 TRBV5-5 . CASSEVMGQGTQYF TGTGCCAGCAGCGAAGTCATGGGGCAGGGTACGCAGTATTTT
. TRBJ1-1 TRBV18 . CASSPTGNTEAFF TGTGCCAGCTCACCGACTGGGAACACTGAAGCTTTCTTT